This T cell receptor (beta chain) was obtained from a study of CD8 T cells in ankylosing spondylitis. Whole-study results and caveats: Relatively rare in peripheral blood, disease-linked clones were also CD8+. Reports of some motif variants in reactive arthritis synovial fluid and blood predate this one. Several highly homologous variants made up a TCR beta motif, and this motif appeared characteristic of ankylosing spondylitis blood. As reported, disease-linked clones showed significant enrichment in matched ankylosing spondylitis synovial fluid.

With 6 bases removed from V and 4 bases from J, the gap between germline ends came to 21 bases. This CDR3 has 16 residues. Per germline, CDR1 MNHEY and CDR2 SMNVEV (reference sequence). This clonotype was picked up a small number of times. The target antigen is unknown. TCRdb redid the calling of the 5' RACE reads with MiXCR, one entry per CDR3 protein. Found here are about 300,000 distinct CDR3 sequences, roughly 20% of them singletons; the top ten hold around 3.2%. The sequence was collected from a female donor with ankylosing spondylitis or in good health (not recorded which). The rearrangement joins TRBV27 to TRBJ2-5; TRBD2 is a possible D gene (6 bases). Sample: blood, either unsorted or a sorted T cell fraction (not recorded which). For the CDR3, the DNA is TGTGCCAGCAGGACTTTAAAAAGGGGAGGTGCAGAGACCCAGTACTTC. Amino acid sequence: CASRTLKRGGAETQYF.